A single sample is the source of the 23 T cell receptor beta chains below, sequenced in a study of T-cell memory formation after mild COVID-19. MiXCR, run by TCRdb on the 5' RACE reads, gives a single entry per CDR3 protein. The sample contains 470,000 or so distinct CDR3 sequences, around 19% of which appear only once. The sample taken for sequencing was PBMCs or a T cell subset sorted from them (not recorded which). The receptors originated from an adult woman who had mild COVID-19 (a few samples of this study predate the infection). Cell type and time point are not known.

V is TRBV27 and J is TRBJ2-7, with unresolved D. Trimming left V 5 bases short and J 7 bases short, with 15 bases between. The CDR3 covers 13 residues. Germline CDR1 is MNHEY and CDR2 is SMNVEV (reference sequence). CDR3 amino acids: CASSASGVGEQYF. CDR3 DNA: TGTGCCAGCAGTGCCTCTGGGGTGGGTGAGCAGTACTTC.

The rearrangement links TRBV2 to TRBJ1-5; 9 bases are a match to TRBD1. V trimming: 6 bases; J trimming: 2 bases; junction bases outside the gene matches: 5. This CDR3 region has 15 residues. The germline gives CDR1 SNHLY, CDR2 FYNNEI. CDR3 amino acids: CASRGTGKGNQPQHF. CDR3 coding DNA: TGTGCCAGCAGGGGGACAGGGAAGGGCAATCAGCCCCAGCATTTT. Combining the CDR3 with reference TRBV2 and TRBJ1-5 gives the whole variable domain EPEVTQTPSHQVTQMGQEVILRCVPISNHLYFYWYRQILGQKVEFLVSFYNNEISEKSEIFDDQFSVERPDGSNFTLKIRSTKLEDSAMYFCASRGTGKGNQPQHFGDGTRLSIL.

This clonotype has only a few counts. The rearrangement links TRBV7-2 to TRBJ2-7; no clear D gene. CDR3 size: 16 residues. V was pared by 0 bases and J by 2 bases, with 14 bases between. Germline V gene lookup returns CDR1 SGHTA and CDR2 FQGNSA. The CDR3 sequence is CASSLALTSWTYEQYF. In DNA, the CDR3 is TGTGCCAGCAGCTTAGCGCTTACAAGCTGGACCTACGAGCAGTACTTC.

In this sample, this clonotype turned up a few times. This sequence joins TRBV2 and TRBJ1-2, with 8 bases fitting TRBD1. The J segment lost 5 bases and the V segment lost 7 bases, leaving 6 bases of the junction unmatched. This CDR3 contains 13 residues. The V gene's germline CDR1 is SNHLY and CDR2 FYNNEI. The CDR3 DNA is TGTGCCAGCATTGGGGACAGGAGTTATGGCTACACCTTC. This translates into CASIGDRSYGYTF.

The chain links TRBV14 to TRBJ2-1; weak D call: TRBD1 (8 bases). The V end was cut by 0 bases, the J end by 4 bases, with 22 bases between. Germline loops: CDR1 SGHDN, CDR2 FVKESK. This CDR3 spans 19 amino acids. The CDR3 here is CASSQDLGQGPRGYNEQFF. The DNA of the CDR3 is TGTGCCAGCAGCCAAGATTTAGGACAGGGCCCGCGGGGGTACAATGAGCAGTTCTTC.

V is TRBV7-3 and J is TRBJ1-1, with D possibly TRBD1 on 5 matching bases. V was shortened by 3 bases and J by 6 bases, with 14 bases between the two germline ends. The germline CDR1 and CDR2 sequences are SGHTA and FQGTGA. This CDR3 spans 14 amino acids. CDR3 DNA: TGTGCCAGCAGCTTTCGGGGCAGCGTGGCTGAAGCTTTCTTT. Its protein is CASSFRGSVAEAFF.

CDR3 loop: CASRLGLAYNEQFF. CDR3 in DNA: TGTGCCAGTAGACTGGGGCTAGCCTACAATGAGCAGTTCTTC. The chain has TRBV19 and TRBJ2-1, with D tentatively TRBD1 (5 bases). Germline CDR1 reads LNHDA; CDR2 reads SQIVND (reference sequence). The CDR3 loop spans 14 amino acids. The V and J ends lost 6 bases and 2 bases respectively, with 11 bases between them.

This chain links TRBV27 with TRBJ1-1, with 7 nucleotides matching TRBD1. The CDR3 sequence is 15 residues long. The germline CDR1 and CDR2 sequences are MNHEY and SMNVEV (reference sequence). V lost 5 bases, J lost 0 bases, and 6 bases stayed unmatched. Written as DNA, the CDR3 is TGTGCCAGCAGTAGGAAGGGACAGATGAACACTGAAGCTTTCTTT. Translation: CASSRKGQMNTEAFF.

The chain couples TRBV20-1 to TRBJ2-3; 7 bases are shared with TRBD1. Germline trimming cut 0 bases from V and 2 bases from J; bases unmatched to any gene: 17. This CDR3 region has 19 residues. The germline gives CDR1 DFQATT, CDR2 SNEGSKA (reference sequence). CDR3: CSAREGSITTGVSTDTQYF. CDR3 DNA: TGCAGTGCTAGAGAAGGTTCCATAACAACAGGGGTATCCACAGATACGCAGTATTTT.

The CDR3 reads CASSQRGGGTEAFF. CDR3 sequence (DNA): TGTGCCAGCAGCCAACGGGGCGGGGGCACTGAAGCTTTCTTT. The chain recombines TRBV3-1 with TRBJ1-1; D perhaps matches TRBD1 (5 bases). The V gene's germline CDR1 is LGHDT and CDR2 YNNKEL (reference sequence). The V end was cut by 2 bases, the J end by 4 bases, with 11 bases between. CDR3 length: 14 amino acids.

The chain employs TRBV7-6 and TRBJ1-3, with D possibly matching TRBD1 (6 bases). Trimming cost V 5 bases and J 0 bases, with 14 bases left between them. In germline, CDR1 is SGHVS, CDR2 FNYEAQ. The CDR3 is 16 amino acids. The DNA of the CDR3 is TGTGCCAGCAGCCCCCAGGCGGGGGCCTCTGGAAACACCATATATTTT. Translating it yields CASSPQAGASGNTIYF.

The V call is TRBV28, the J call TRBJ2-7, with 9 nucleotides matching TRBD1. Germline CDR1 reads MDHEN; CDR2 reads SYDVKM. With V trimmed by 5 bases and J by 5 bases, 7 bases remained unmatched. The length of the CDR3 is 14 residues. This chain's CDR3 is CASSTGTGQNEQYF. For the CDR3, the DNA is TGTGCCAGCAGTACCGGGACAGGGCAAAACGAGCAGTACTTC.

The chain uses TRBV7-6 and TRBJ2-7; no clear D. The CDR3 sequence is 14 residues long. In germline, CDR1 is SGHVS, CDR2 FNYEAQ. Trimming removed 1 base at V and 2 bases at J, with 9 bases between. CDR3 bases: TGTGCCAGCAGCTTAGGTGGGCAGGCCTACGAGCAGTACTTC. It encodes CASSLGGQAYEQYF.

This clonotype was recorded at least ten times. The chain combines TRBV24-1 with TRBJ2-3; D gene uncertain. The CDR3 covers 15 residues. Trimming took 0 bases from V and 5 from J, leaving 11 bases between them. CDR1 is KGHDR and CDR2 is SFDVKD in the germline V gene. The CDR3 region is CATSDLTRGRDTQYF. The CDR3 DNA follows: TGTGCCACCAGTGATTTGACCCGTGGAAGAGATACGCAGTATTTT.

This clonotype appeared a single time. V usage is TRBV7-2 and J usage is TRBJ2-5; perhaps D is TRBD1 or TRBD2 (5 bases each). Trimming stripped 3 bases from V and 5 bases from J, with 16 bases between. Germline CDR1 reads SGHTA; CDR2 reads FQGNSA. The CDR3 is 15 residues long. Here the CDR3 reads CASSLGRGDGETQYF. The CDR3 DNA reads as TGTGCCAGCAGCTTGGGACGGGGCGATGGGGAGACCCAGTACTTC.

This clonotype was counted a few times. The V call is TRBV7-2, the J call TRBJ2-2; D is perhaps TRBD1 (6 bases). The germline V gene has CDR1 SGHTA and CDR2 FQGNSA. CDR3 length: 14 amino acids. The germline V and J ends were trimmed by 1 base and 7 bases, with 10 bases remaining between them. CDR3 sequence reads: CASSLVQGVGELFF. CDR3 DNA: TGTGCCAGCAGCTTAGTACAGGGCGTCGGGGAGCTGTTTTTT.

This clonotype has a handful of counts. This chain uses TRBV10-3 with TRBJ2-7, with TRBD1 as a possible D gene (6 bases). The CDR3 has 14 residues. Germline-derived CDR1 and CDR2 are ENHRY and SYGVKD. V shed 5 bases and J shed 7 bases, with 18 bases lying between them. Written as DNA, the CDR3 is TGTGCCATCAGTCCTAGTACAGGGACCGGGGAGCAGTACTTC. This translates into CAISPSTGTGEQYF.

This clonotype was counted between two and nine times. The chain combines TRBV7-9 with TRBJ1-2; D remains unclear. The CDR3 runs 12 residues. Per germline, CDR1 SEHNR and CDR2 FQNEAQ (reference sequence). The germline V and J ends were trimmed by 2 bases and 8 bases, with 9 bases remaining between them. CDR3 in amino acids: CASSLWNGGYTF. As DNA, the CDR3 is TGTGCCAGCAGCTTATGGAACGGGGGCTACACCTTC.

The V call is TRBV9, the J call TRBJ2-5; D is unclear. CDR1 and CDR2 (germline): SGDLS, YYNGEE. The CDR3 loop spans 13 amino acids. V gave up 3 bases and J gave up 2 bases, with 8 bases separating them. The CDR3 bases are TGTGCCAGCAGCGCCTCCTCTCAAGAGACCCAGTACTTC. Its translation: CASSASSQETQYF.

The chain links TRBV27 to TRBJ2-7, with D hard to call. V was pared by 4 bases and J by 0 bases, with 10 bases between. This CDR3 has 14 amino acids. Germline lookup yields CDR1 MNHEY and CDR2 SMNVEV (reference sequence). The CDR3 region has the DNA TGTGCCAGCAGTTGGAAGGAGCGCTCCTACGAGCAGTACTTC. It translates to CASSWKERSYEQYF.

This clonotype was seen a few times. The CDR3 DNA follows: TGTGCCAGCAGTTTAGACATACTTGCGGGAATGAATGAGCAGTTCTTC. This gives the protein CASSLDILAGMNEQFF. The chain recombines TRBV12-3 or TRBV12-4 with TRBJ2-1; possible D gene TRBD2, 6 bases. Trimming shortened V by 1 base and J by 7 bases, and 17 bases separated the two germline ends. This CDR3 comprises 16 residues.

This clonotype has at least ten counts. This chain links TRBV12-3 or TRBV12-4 with TRBJ1-5; D gene unclear. The CDR3 contains 12 residues. V lost 6 bases and J 1 base, leaving 4 bases between the germline ends. The CDR3 region has the DNA TGTGCCAGCAGCACCAGCAATCAGCCCCAGCATTTT. The encoded protein is CASSTSNQPQHF.

This clonotype occurred a few times. CDR3 DNA sequence: TGTGCCAGCTCACCAAGTAAGAGCGGGGGAGGCACAGATACGCAGTATTTT. This encodes CASSPSKSGGGTDTQYF. V is TRBV18 and J is TRBJ2-3; TRBD2 aligns across 8 bases. The germline V gene has CDR1 KGHSH and CDR2 LQKENI. This CDR3 is built from 17 residues. J was trimmed by 1 base and V by 2 bases; bases with no gene match: 8.